This T cell receptor (beta chain) is from a study of blood T cells in healthy people across ages (dated by TCRdb to 2014 to 2015). For the wider study: Template switching captured roughly one uniquely barcoded TCR beta cDNA molecule per two T cells in model experiments. Age-related changes in TCR beta repertoire diversity were measured in the study by deep sequencing normalized with unique cDNA molecular identifiers. The donors were split into four age groups: young (average approximately 16 years), middle-aged (roughly 42), aged (more than 55) and long-lived (over 75). To avoid experimental bias, donors of different ages were randomly spread across the sequencing lanes. Using the same blood draw, the study looked at two additional independent replicas of 1 million unique cDNA reads for two donors, one aged 18 to 30 and the other aged 80 or older.

Libraries were prepared through 5' RACE. The run used an Illumina HiSeq 2500. A second roughly 6 to 11 cycle PCR used a sample-barcoded 5' primer and a J-beta primer mix. Each TCR beta cDNA molecule received a unique molecular identifier from a template-switch 5' adaptor carrying 12 random nucleotides. Each sample yielded at least 2.5 million CDR3-containing paired-end reads. First-strand cDNA synthesis was performed from all RNA using the Mint cDNA synthesis kit, with priming by a TRBC-specific oligonucleotide. Following uracil-DNA glycosylase treatment, all cDNA underwent a first 18-cycle PCR with the universal primers M1SS and BC2_uni_R. On the authors' methods: For normalization, 1 million high-quality reads were randomly selected from each sample, with every read carrying a distinct molecular identifier. Reads with shared molecular identifiers were discarded instead of being binned into consensus sequences. MiTCR, with a Q25 quality threshold and the strictest error-elimination algorithm, was used for CDR3 identification, clonotype clustering and error correction. Lower-bound total TCR beta diversity was estimated with a nonparametric unseen species model using Euler transformation. TCRdb reprocessing: public reads trimmed at Q25 with fastp, clones called with MiXCR, in-frame beta chains kept. When rows share a CDR3 protein, they turn into one entry using the most common DNA and genes. What appears here as the V and J calls and clone size reflects TCRdb's work, not the paper's. Within this sample are some 900,000 distinct CDR3 sequences, with about 30% of them counted one time only. Roughly 17% of the sample belongs to the ten largest clones.

This clonotype has ten or more counts. The antigen it binds to is not known. No qualities accompany the bases; no much larger clone lies one base away. The roughly 39 donors, aged about 6 to 100 years, were systemically healthy Caucasian individuals from Russia. Roughly 11 milliliters of peripheral blood were drawn from each donor into EDTA-treated Vacutainer tubes. PBMCs were isolated by Ficoll-Paque density-gradient centrifugation, with at least 6 million obtained per sample. Trizol reagent was used to extract total RNA from PBMCs, with at least 5.5 micrograms per sample. For every donor, an aliquot of PBMCs went through flow cytometry to measure the percentages of naive CD45RAhigh/CD27high T cells. General study outcomes and caveats: Since profiling was done on bulk unsorted PBMCs, naive and antigen-experienced compartments could not be conclusively compared. The CMV infection status of donors was not known, potentially confounding age-related changes in expanded clonotypes. Estimates of total diversity based on one million sequenced T cells were considered lower bounds and underestimates. As age increased, observed TCR beta diversity per million T cells dropped in a roughly linear way, and a significant reduction was already evident by age 40. Observed TCR beta diversity correlated strongly with the percentage of naive T cells measured by flow cytometry. Compared with the aged group, the long-lived group had more naive CD4+ T cells, fewer expanded clones and increased TCR diversity, a pattern suggesting age selection.

The germline V gene provides CDR1 SGHRS and CDR2 YFSETQ. Trimmed from V: 0 bases; trimmed from J: 2 bases; junction bases lacking a gene match: 7. The CDR3 runs 16 amino acids, cysteine and phenylalanine included. Here the CDR3 DNA is all that survives: 48 bases in frame from base 1. This chain joins TRBV5-1 to TRBJ1-2; TRBD1 fits 7 bases in the junction. The clonotype was recovered from a woman older than 75 in good health. Sequencing input: blood. The sequence in DNA is TGCGCCAGCAGCTTGGACAGGGGAGCGCCAAACTATGGCTACACCTTC. It translates to CASSLDRGAPNYGYTF.